The present T cell receptor (beta chain) was sequenced within a study of response to subunit inactivated influenza vaccine. Trimming stripped 2 bases from V and 6 bases from J, with 11 bases between. The CDR3 contains 13 residues. The germline V gene has CDR1 SGHDT and CDR2 YYEEEE. This clonotype was picked up a small number of times. One entry per CDR3 protein, called by TCRdb with MiXCR from the RT-PCR reads. The table records 550,000 to 650,000 distinct CDR3 sequences, approximately 10% of them present only once. The source of this sequence is a man aged 50 or older who received an inactivated influenza vaccine. The chain combines TRBV5-6 with TRBJ1-1, with D unresolved. The specimen was PBMCs from blood, collected on the day of vaccination. The CDR3, as DNA: TGTGCCAGCAGCTTCCCAACTCGGGCTGAAGCTTTCTTT. Protein product: CASSFPTRAEAFF. Supplemented by reference TRBV5-6 and TRBJ1-1, the full variable domain reads DAGVTQSPTHLIKTRGQQVTLRCSPKSGHDTVSWYQQALGQGPQFIFQYYEEEERQRGNFPDRFSGHQFPNYSSELNVNALLLGDSALYLCASSFPTRAEAFFGQGTRLTVV.